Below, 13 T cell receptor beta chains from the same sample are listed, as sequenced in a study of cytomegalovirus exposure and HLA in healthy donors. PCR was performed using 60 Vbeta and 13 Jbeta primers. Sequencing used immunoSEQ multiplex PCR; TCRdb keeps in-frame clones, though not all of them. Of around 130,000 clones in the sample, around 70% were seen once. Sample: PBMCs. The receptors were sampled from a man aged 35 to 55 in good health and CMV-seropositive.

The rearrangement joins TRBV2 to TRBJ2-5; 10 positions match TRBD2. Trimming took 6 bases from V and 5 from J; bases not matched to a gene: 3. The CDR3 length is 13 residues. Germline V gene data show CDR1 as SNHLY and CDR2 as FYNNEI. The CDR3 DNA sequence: TGTGCCAGCAGCGGGACTAGCGTGGAGACCCAGTACTTC. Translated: CASSGTSVETQYF.

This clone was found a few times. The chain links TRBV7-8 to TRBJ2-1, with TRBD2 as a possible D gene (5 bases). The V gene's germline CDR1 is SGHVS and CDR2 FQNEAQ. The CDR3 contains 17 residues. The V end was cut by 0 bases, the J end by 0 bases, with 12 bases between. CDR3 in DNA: TGTGCCAGCAGCTTAGCCCCGTTAGGGAGCTCCTACAATGAGCAGTTCTTC. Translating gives CASSLAPLGSSYNEQFF.

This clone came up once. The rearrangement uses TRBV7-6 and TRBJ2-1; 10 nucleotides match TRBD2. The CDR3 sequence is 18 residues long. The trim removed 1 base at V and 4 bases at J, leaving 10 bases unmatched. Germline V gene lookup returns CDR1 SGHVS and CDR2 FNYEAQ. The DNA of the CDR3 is TGTGCCAGCAGCTTAGGTCCGTCTAGCGGGAGACCTTACAATGAGCAGTTCTTC. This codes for CASSLGPSSGRPYNEQFF. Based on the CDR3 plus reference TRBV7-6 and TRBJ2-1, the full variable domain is GAGVSQSPRYKVTKRGQDVALRCDPISGHVSLYWYRQALGQGPEFLTYFNYEAQQDKSGLPNDRFSAERPEGSISTLTIQRTEQRDSAMYRCASSLGPSSGRPYNEQFFGPGTRLTVL.

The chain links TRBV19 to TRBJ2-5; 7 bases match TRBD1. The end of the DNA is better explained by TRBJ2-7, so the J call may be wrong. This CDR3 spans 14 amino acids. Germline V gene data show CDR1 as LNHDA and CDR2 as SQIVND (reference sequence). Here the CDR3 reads CASSQQGYMGEQYF. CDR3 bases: TGTGCCAGTAGTCAACAGGGGTACATGGGCGAGCAGTACTTC.

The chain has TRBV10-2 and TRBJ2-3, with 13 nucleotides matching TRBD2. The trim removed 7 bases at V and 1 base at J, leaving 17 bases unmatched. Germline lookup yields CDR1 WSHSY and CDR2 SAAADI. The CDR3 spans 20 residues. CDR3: CASTQELAGGPMGGTDTQYF. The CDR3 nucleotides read TGCGCCAGCACCCAAGAACTAGCGGGAGGGCCGATGGGAGGCACAGATACGCAGTATTTT.

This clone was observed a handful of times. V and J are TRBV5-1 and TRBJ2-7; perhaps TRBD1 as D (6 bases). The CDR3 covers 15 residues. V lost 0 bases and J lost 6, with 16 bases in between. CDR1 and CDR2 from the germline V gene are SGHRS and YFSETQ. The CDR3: CASSLDTGLVVEQYF. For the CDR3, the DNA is TGCGCCAGCAGCTTGGATACAGGGTTGGTCGTCGAGCAGTACTTC.

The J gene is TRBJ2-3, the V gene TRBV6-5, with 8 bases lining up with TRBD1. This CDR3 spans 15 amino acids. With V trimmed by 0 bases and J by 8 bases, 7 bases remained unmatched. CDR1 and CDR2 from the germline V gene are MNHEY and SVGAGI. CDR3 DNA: TGTGCCAGCAGTTACTCGACAGGGGCACAGTCTACGCAGTATTTT. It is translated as CASSYSTGAQSTQYF.

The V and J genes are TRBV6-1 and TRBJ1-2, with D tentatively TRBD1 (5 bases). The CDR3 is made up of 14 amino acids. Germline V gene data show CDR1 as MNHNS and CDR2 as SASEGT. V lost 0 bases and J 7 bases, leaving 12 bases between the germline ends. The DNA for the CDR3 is TGTGCCAGCAGTGAAGCAGATTGGAGGGGTGGCTACACCTTC. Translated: CASSEADWRGGYTF.

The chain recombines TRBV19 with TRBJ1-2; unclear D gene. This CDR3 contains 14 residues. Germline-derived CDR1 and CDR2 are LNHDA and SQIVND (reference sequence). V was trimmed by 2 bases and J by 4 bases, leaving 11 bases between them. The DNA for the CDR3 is TGTGCCAGTAGTATAACGCCGATACTCTATGGCTACACCTTC. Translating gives CASSITPILYGYTF.

Here the CDR3 DNA reads TGCAGCGTTGATGGGCGGGGGGGGACCTACGAGCAGTACTTC. Translated: CSVDGRGGTYEQYF. The chain has TRBV29-1 and TRBJ2-5, with 9 bases identical to TRBD2. The end of the DNA fits TRBJ2-7 better, so the J call may be wrong. This CDR3 comprises 14 residues. Germline V gene data show CDR1 as SQVTM and CDR2 as ANQGSEA.

CDR3 bases: TGTGCCAGCAAGATAGAAGCGGGGTTTCGCACAGATACGCAGTATTTT. As protein: CASKIEAGFRTDTQYF. The V and J genes are TRBV2 and TRBJ2-3; 7 bases line up with TRBD2. V lost 7 bases to trimming and J lost 1 base; unmatched junction nucleotides: 11. This CDR3 is built from 16 residues. Germline V gives CDR1 SNHLY, CDR2 FYNNEI.

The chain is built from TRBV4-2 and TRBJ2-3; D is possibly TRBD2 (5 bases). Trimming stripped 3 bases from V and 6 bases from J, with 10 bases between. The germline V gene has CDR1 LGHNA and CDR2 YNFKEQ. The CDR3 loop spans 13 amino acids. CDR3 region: CASSQETGDTQYF. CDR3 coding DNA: TGTGCCAGCAGCCAGGAAACGGGGGATACGCAGTATTTT.

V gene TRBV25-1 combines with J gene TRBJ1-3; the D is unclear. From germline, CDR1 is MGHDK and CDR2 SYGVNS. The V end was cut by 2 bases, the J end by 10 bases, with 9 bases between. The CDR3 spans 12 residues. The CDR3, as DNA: TGTGCCAGCAGTGAAGGGGAGTGGACCATATATTTT. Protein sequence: CASSEGEWTIYF.